This TCR beta chain was identified during a study of shared clonotypes between healthy human individuals. Findings of the study overall: Enrolling few donors narrowed the genetic and exposure-history diversity that was represented. Sharing across four donors was highest in naive CD4 (around 5%) and lowest in memory CD8 (approximately 0.4%). Larger estimated richness was generally seen in naive subsets than in memory subsets.

Naive CD8 populations comprised CD45RO-negative cells positively selected for CCR7, excluding terminally differentiated effector memory CD45RA+ cells. DNA at approximately 200 ng, approximately 30,000 T cell genomes, went into sorted-subset replicate PCRs. Profiled with immunoSEQ multiplex PCR; TCRdb holds only in-frame clones, not every one. Among 1.5 million to 2.5 million clones listed, about 95% were seen once. Notes on this clone: Its specificity is not known.

The specimen was naive CD8+ T cells sorted from blood. This sequence was found in a man aged 18 to 29 in good health.

For the CDR3, the DNA is TGCGCCAGCAGCTACTTAGGGAGCTACACTGAAGCTTTCTTT. Its translation: CASSYLGSYTEAFF. The chain combines TRBV5-1 with TRBJ1-1; no reliable D call. Trimming shortened V by 3 bases and J by 3 bases, and 12 bases separated the two germline ends. The CDR3 totals 14 residues. From germline, CDR1 is SGHRS and CDR2 YFSETQ.